This T cell receptor (beta chain) appears in the sequencing data of a study of blood T cell repertoires in COVID-19. For the study at large: Some COVID-19 samples were acute and others convalescent; all came from the United States, Italy and Spain. Sources were T cells, B-cell-depleted T cells, or PBMCs; the material itself was cDNA or gDNA.

In the authors' workflow: Using reference gene primer amplification, nucleated cell counts were estimated. Assay: immunoSEQ multiplex PCR; the TCRdb copy retains only in-frame clones and omits some. D and trimming come from the DNA, and the V and J calls and clone size come from that table. This repertoire shows about 190,000 clones, around nine tenths found once; its top ten account for around 6.6%. Germline CDR1 reads MNHEY; CDR2 reads SVGEGT. V was pared by 5 bases and J by 0 bases, with 13 bases between. The CDR3 runs 16 residues. The TCR sequence derives from a man aged 40-49 years with acute or convalescent COVID-19. The specimen sequenced was peripheral blood. The chain combines TRBV6-2 or TRBV6-3 with TRBJ2-2; weak D call: TRBD2 (7 bases). CDR3 in amino acids: CASSPTGGSNTGELFF. The CDR3 nucleotides are TGTGCCAGCAGTCCAACGGGGGGCTCGAACACCGGGGAGCTGTTTTTT.